The clone carrying this TCR beta chain has only a few counts. Its specificity is unknown. The sample belongs to a study of CD8 T cells in ankylosing spondylitis. Study-wide results and caveats: Blood from ankylosing spondylitis patients appeared to carry a characteristic roughly 8-variant TCR beta motif. Clones tied to disease were said to be significantly enriched in matched ankylosing spondylitis synovial fluid. A CD8+ phenotype characterized the disease-linked clones, which were relatively rare in peripheral blood.

Library preparation for TCR beta used quantitative 5'-RACE with molecular barcodes. TCRdb reprocessed the 5' RACE reads with MiXCR, giving one entry per CDR3 protein. This sample carries 200,000 to 300,000 distinct CDR3 sequences, 20% to 30% of them seen once, and the ten largest clones take around 0.64%. This clonotype was sampled from a male donor with ankylosing spondylitis or in good health (not recorded which). Sequenced material: blood, either unsorted or a sorted T cell fraction (not recorded which).

The DNA of the CDR3 is TGTGCCAGTAGTATGATGGGGGATCCCGGGGAGCTGTTTTTT. It specifies CASSMMGDPGELFF. This chain uses TRBV19 with TRBJ2-2; D might be TRBD1 or TRBD2, each matching 5 bases. CDR1 LNHDA and CDR2 SQIVND come from the germline V gene (reference sequence). This CDR3 contains 14 residues. V was pared by 3 bases and J by 6 bases, with 11 bases between.